Listed here are 19 T cell receptor beta chains from one sample, sequenced in a study of CD8 T cells in Susac syndrome (dated by TCRdb to about 2019). The receptor library was made with the immunoSEQ multiplex PCR assay. RNA was extracted with the RNeasy kit and about 0.5 to 1 ug was reverse transcribed using random hexamers. TCRdb's own reprocessing of the public reads used fastp at Q25 and MiXCR and kept productive beta chains. Duplicate CDR3 protein sequences are folded into a single record with the most common DNA and genes. Within this sample are 150,000 to 200,000 distinct CDR3 sequences, with nearly 95% of them counted one time only. 0.093% of the sample goes to the ten largest clones. Sequencing was carried out using CD4+ T cells from PBMCs. The receptors were sampled from a human donor with multiple sclerosis.

Comment on this clonotype: This may arise from a read error, as a much more abundant clone is one base away. The chain carries TRBV12-3 or TRBV12-4 and TRBJ2-1; D gene uncertain. The CDR3 loop spans 11 amino acids. Trimming took off 3 bases at V and 8 bases at J, with 5 bases between the two ends. CDR3 region: CASSFYHEQFF. CDR3 nucleotide sequence: TGTGCCAGCAGTTTTTACCATGAGCAGTTCTTC.

This clonotype was seen just once. The genes are TRBV3-1 and TRBJ2-3, with 7 bases matching TRBD2. The CDR3 has 15 amino acids. Germline CDR1 reads LGHDT; CDR2 reads YNNKEL (reference sequence). Germline trimming cut 4 bases from V and 2 bases from J; bases unmatched to any gene: 6. CDR3 nucleotides: TGTGCCAGCAGCCTGGGACTAACCTACACAGATACGCAGTATTTT. This encodes CASSLGLTYTDTQYF.

This sequence joins TRBV12-3 or TRBV12-4 and TRBJ2-1; D may correspond to TRBD1 or TRBD2 (5 bases each). The CDR3 loop spans 14 amino acids. Trimming pared 3 bases from V and 6 bases from J, leaving 12 bases between. CDR3 sequence: CASSFPGPPNEQFF. The CDR3 coding sequence is TGTGCCAGCAGTTTCCCGGGACCCCCCAATGAGCAGTTCTTC.

The genes are TRBV3-1 and TRBJ2-5, with 7 bases identical to TRBD1. Germline loops: CDR1 LGHDT, CDR2 YNNKEL (reference sequence). The CDR3 runs 15 residues. The J segment lost 5 bases and the V segment lost 5 bases, leaving 11 bases of the junction unmatched. The CDR3 region has the DNA TGTGCCAGCAGCACAACCCAACAGGGGTATGAGACCCAGTACTTC. It translates to CASSTTQQGYETQYF.

This sequence joins TRBV5-1 and TRBJ1-3, with D uncertain. CDR1 and CDR2 (germline): SGHRS, YFSETQ. The CDR3 length is 14 residues. V lost 0 bases and J 3 bases, leaving 7 bases between the germline ends. Written as DNA, the CDR3 is TGCGCCAGCAGCTTGGGGAACAGTGGAAACACCATATATTTT. Encoded protein: CASSLGNSGNTIYF. The full variable domain, completed using reference TRBV5-1 and TRBJ1-3, is KAGVTQTPRYLIKTRGQQVTLSCSPISGHRSVSWYQQTPGQGLQFLFEYFSETQRNKGNFPGRFSGRQFSNSRSEMNVSTLELGDSALYLCASSLGNSGNTIYFGEGSWLTVV.

V is TRBV30 and J is TRBJ2-1; 13 positions match TRBD2. The junction had 5 bases not matched to a gene; V was cut back by 2 bases and J by 16 bases. Germline values: CDR1 GTSNPN, CDR2 SVGIG (reference sequence). The CDR3 is made up of 12 amino acids. The CDR3, as DNA: TGTGCCTGGAGTACTAGCGGGAGGGTGGGATTCTTC. Protein product: CAWSTSGRVGFF.

This chain joins TRBV10-3 and TRBJ2-1, with D maybe TRBD2 (5 bases). Trimming cost V 8 bases and J 8 bases, with 7 bases left between them. Germline CDR1 and CDR2: ENHRY and SYGVKD. CDR3 length equals 10 residues. The chain's CDR3 is CAIGLDEQFF. The CDR3 bases are TGTGCCATCGGACTCGATGAGCAGTTCTTC.

This chain links TRBV30 with TRBJ2-6; the D gene is possibly TRBD1 (5 bases). Germline V lookup: CDR1 GTSNPN, CDR2 SVGIG (reference sequence). The CDR3 totals 12 residues. The CDR3 DNA is TGTGCAACAGGAATTGGGGCCAACGTCCTGACTTTC. The encoded protein is CATGIGANVLTF.

This chain joins TRBV2 and TRBJ1-5, with 8 bases that match TRBD1. J gave up 0 bases and V 6 bases, and 4 bases lay outside the gene matches. The CDR3 extends over 15 amino acids. Germline CDR1 is SNHLY and CDR2 is FYNNEI. The CDR3 protein is CASREQGGSNQPQHF. The CDR3 DNA reads as TGTGCCAGCAGGGAACAGGGGGGTAGCAATCAGCCCCAGCATTTT.

V gene TRBV30 combines with J gene TRBJ2-1; D unresolved. This CDR3 contains 11 residues. Trimming shortened V by 4 bases and J by 2 bases, and 3 bases separated the two germline ends. Germline CDR1 reads GTSNPN; CDR2 reads SVGIG (reference sequence). CDR3 protein: CAWTTYNEQFF. CDR3 in DNA: TGTGCCTGGACTACCTACAATGAGCAGTTCTTC.

V gene TRBV20-1 combines with J gene TRBJ1-1; D gene unclear. The CDR3 length is 13 residues. V lost 5 bases and J lost 4, with 14 bases in between. The germline V gene encodes CDR1 DFQATT and CDR2 SNEGSKA (reference sequence). DNA of the CDR3: TGCAGTGCTTCGACCCTCGGAGGCACTGAAGCTTTCTTT. Translation: CSASTLGGTEAFF.

The table lists this clonotype with a few counts. The chain employs TRBV9 and TRBJ2-7; 7 nucleotides agree with TRBD1. CDR1 SGDLS and CDR2 YYNGEE come from the germline V gene. The CDR3 consists of 14 residues. Losses at the gene ends were 3 bases for V and 2 bases for J; bases not matched to a gene: 5. CDR3 coding DNA: TGTGCCAGCAGCGCTACAGGGGTCCCCTACGAGCAGTACTTC. Amino acid sequence: CASSATGVPYEQYF.

The rearrangement uses TRBV29-1 and TRBJ2-5; 10 nucleotides agree with TRBD2. The germline V gene encodes CDR1 SQVTM and CDR2 ANQGSEA. Trimming removed 5 bases from V and 4 bases from J; junction bases left unmatched: 10. The CDR3 is made up of 15 amino acids. This CDR3 reads CSVLLAGFTGETQYF. In DNA form, the CDR3 reads TGCAGCGTTTTACTAGCGGGGTTTACAGGAGAGACCCAGTACTTC.

This chain joins TRBV15 and TRBJ2-3, with 7 bases lining up with TRBD2. The CDR3 is 16 residues long. The V and J ends lost 0 bases and 0 bases, in that order; junction bases with no gene match: 3. Germline lookup yields CDR1 LNHNV and CDR2 YYDKDF (reference sequence). The CDR3 is CATSREVLASTDTQYF. The CDR3 DNA reads as TGTGCCACCAGCAGAGAGGTACTAGCGAGCACAGATACGCAGTATTTT.

This chain connects TRBV6-2 or TRBV6-3 to TRBJ2-3, with D perhaps TRBD1 or TRBD2 (6 bases each). There are 15 residues in the CDR3. Germline V gene data show CDR1 as MNHEY and CDR2 as SVGEGT. V dropped 8 bases and J dropped 4 bases, with 19 bases sitting between them. CDR3 bases: TGTGCCAGCTCCTTCGGGGGCCCTCAGGCAGATACGCAGTATTTT. This translates into CASSFGGPQADTQYF.

The chain has TRBV9 and TRBJ1-2; TRBD1 might be the D (5 bases). The CDR3 has 15 residues. Looked up from germline, CDR1 is SGDLS and CDR2 is YYNGEE. Trimming took 2 bases from V and 4 from J, leaving 15 bases between them. CDR3 in amino acids: CASSVEARDPYGYTF. As DNA, the CDR3 is TGTGCCAGCAGCGTTGAGGCGAGGGACCCCTATGGCTACACCTTC.

V and J are TRBV10-3 and TRBJ2-5, with 9 bases identical to TRBD1. CDR3 length: 14 amino acids. V dropped 6 bases and J dropped 1; count of bases not matched to a gene: 3. Germline-derived CDR1 and CDR2 are ENHRY and SYGVKD. CDR3 coding DNA: TGTGCCATCAGGGACAGGGGAACCCAAGAGACCCAGTACTTC. Amino acid sequence: CAIRDRGTQETQYF.

The genes are TRBV30 and TRBJ2-1; 9 bases line up with TRBD2. J was trimmed by 5 bases and V by 0 bases; bases with no gene match: 11. The V gene's germline CDR1 is GTSNPN and CDR2 SVGIG (reference sequence). The CDR3 runs to 17 residues. CDR3 sequence: CAWSVSIWRGGNNEQFF. Here the CDR3 DNA reads TGTGCCTGGAGTGTTTCTATTTGGCGGGGGGGAAACAATGAGCAGTTCTTC.

The CDR3 region is CATSRAAGHQNQPQHF. The CDR3 bases are TGTGCCACCAGCAGAGCCGCGGGACACCAGAATCAGCCCCAGCATTTT. V usage is TRBV15 and J usage is TRBJ1-5; D might be TRBD1 (6 bases). Germline V gene lookup returns CDR1 LNHNV and CDR2 YYDKDF (reference sequence). The CDR3 covers 16 residues. Trimming cost V 1 base and J 4 bases, with 14 bases left between them. The full variable domain, completed using reference TRBV15 and TRBJ1-5, is DAMVIQNPRYQVTQFGKPVTLSCSQTLNHNVMYWYQQKSSQAPKLLFHYYDKDFNNEADTPDNFQSRRPNTSFCFLDIRSPGLGDTAMYLCATSRAAGHQNQPQHFGDGTRLSIL.